These 19 T cell receptor beta chains were all obtained from the same sample, sequenced in a study of high-grade serous ovarian cancer treatment subgroups. Tumor samples were obtained before definitive surgery or chemotherapy. Assay used: immunoSEQ multiplex PCR; TCRdb lists only in-frame clones, some missing. The sample shows 18,000 or so clones, roughly four fifths of them seen only once. The specimen was tumor tissue. Every receptor here comes from a human donor with high-grade serous ovarian cancer.

A single count supports this clone. The V call is TRBV25-1, the J call TRBJ1-2, with D tentatively TRBD1 (5 bases). CDR3 length equals 14 residues. CDR1 MGHDK and CDR2 SYGVNS come from the germline V gene. The V gene lost 0 bases and the J gene lost 6 bases, with 11 bases spanning the gap. This chain's CDR3 is CASSEYKGKDGYTF. CDR3 nucleotide sequence: TGTGCCAGCAGTGAATACAAGGGGAAGGATGGCTACACCTTC.

V is TRBV27 and J is TRBJ1-1; D perhaps matches TRBD1 (6 bases). Germline-derived CDR1 and CDR2 are MNHEY and SMNVEV (reference sequence). This CDR3 has 13 residues. Trimming removed 6 bases at V and 1 base at J, with 9 bases between. The CDR3 region is CASRGHSNTEAFF. The CDR3, as DNA: TGTGCCAGCAGGGGACACTCGAACACTGAAGCTTTCTTT.

The rearrangement links TRBV30 to TRBJ2-1, with D hard to call. V was trimmed by 3 bases and J by 5 bases, leaving 8 bases between them. CDR1 and CDR2 from the germline V gene are GTSNPN and SVGIG (reference sequence). The CDR3 is 12 residues long. The CDR3 reads CAWSLIHNEQFF. The CDR3 DNA reads as TGTGCCTGGAGCTTAATCCACAATGAGCAGTTCTTC.

In this sample, this clone turned up a few times. The chain joins TRBV7-2 to TRBJ1-3; perhaps TRBD1 as D (5 bases). Trimming left V 4 bases short and J 1 base short, with 14 bases between. This CDR3 has 16 amino acids. Germline CDR1 is SGHTA and CDR2 is FQGNSA. CDR3 sequence reads: CASSSRQSSSGNTIYF. The DNA of the CDR3 is TGTGCCAGCAGCTCGAGACAGTCCTCTTCTGGAAACACCATATATTTT. Looking up the rest from reference TRBV7-2 and TRBJ1-3 gives the full variable domain: GAGVSQSPSNKVTEKGKDVELRCDPISGHTALYWYRQSLGQGLEFLIYFQGNSAPDKSGLPSDRFSAERTGGSVSTLTIQRTQQEDSAVYLCASSSRQSSSGNTIYFGEGSWLTVV.

This clone was found a few times. The chain employs TRBV7-9 and TRBJ2-7; TRBD2 agrees at 7 bases. Germline loops: CDR1 SEHNR, CDR2 FQNEAQ (reference sequence). The CDR3 is 17 residues long. V lost 2 bases to trimming and J lost 4 bases; unmatched junction nucleotides: 14. The CDR3 is CASSLSSAGAASYEQYF. In nucleotides, the CDR3 is TGTGCCAGCAGCTTATCATCGGCGGGAGCGGCCTCATACGAGCAGTACTTC.

In this sample, this clone turned up once. The rearrangement joins TRBV11-3 to TRBJ2-1; 10 bases are shared with TRBD2. The CDR3 is made up of 17 amino acids. V trimming: 0 bases; J trimming: 4 bases; junction bases outside the gene matches: 6. Germline CDR1 and CDR2: SGHNT and YENEEA. In DNA form, the CDR3 reads TGTGCCAGCAGCTTAGATGGGAAACTAGCGGGGTACAATGAGCAGTTCTTC. Protein sequence: CASSLDGKLAGYNEQFF.

This clone was seen a single time. The V and J genes are TRBV18 and TRBJ1-2; perhaps TRBD1 as D (6 bases). Germline CDR1 and CDR2: KGHSH and LQKENI. Between the trimmed V and J ends, which lost 6 bases and 1 base, there was a span of 15 bases. This CDR3 region has 15 residues. CDR3: CASSIRTELNYGYTF. For the CDR3, the DNA is TGTGCCAGCTCTATCAGGACAGAACTTAACTATGGCTACACCTTC.

This chain connects TRBV5-1 to TRBJ1-1, with 9 bases lining up with TRBD1. Trimming took 4 bases from V and 2 from J; bases not matched to a gene: 3. This CDR3 has 14 residues. Germline-derived CDR1 and CDR2 are SGHRS and YFSETQ. DNA for the CDR3: TGCGCCAGCAGCGTGGGACAGGGTAACACTGAAGCTTTCTTT. Translation: CASSVGQGNTEAFF.

The chain carries TRBV7-2 and TRBJ1-1; D is undetermined. In germline, CDR1 is SGHTA, CDR2 FQGNSA. Trimming removed 2 bases from V and 5 bases from J, with 12 bases in between. The CDR3 length is 14 residues. CDR3 sequence: CASSLFTGGTEAFF. The CDR3 region has the DNA TGTGCCAGCAGCTTATTCACGGGCGGGACTGAAGCTTTCTTT.

The chain carries TRBV19 and TRBJ2-1; TRBD2 aligns across 7 bases. Germline trimming cut 5 bases from V and 1 base from J; bases unmatched to any gene: 5. In germline, CDR1 is LNHDA, CDR2 SQIVND (reference sequence). This CDR3 is 15 amino acids long. The CDR3 coding sequence is TGTGCCAGTAGTCCCCCAGCGGGGTCCTACAATGAGCAGTTCTTC. As protein: CASSPPAGSYNEQFF.

The chain couples TRBV4-3 to TRBJ2-5; D assignment may be TRBD1 or TRBD2 (6 bases each). The CDR3 is 15 residues long. V lost 4 bases and J lost 4, with 16 bases in between. Germline CDR1 is LGHNA and CDR2 is YSLEER. The DNA of the CDR3 is TGCGCCAGCAGCCCCAGAGGGGGGCAGGGAGAGACCCAGTACTTC. Protein: CASSPRGGQGETQYF.

This chain links TRBV19 with TRBJ1-1; D ambiguous. This CDR3 has 12 amino acids. V gave up 9 bases and J gave up 0 bases, with 8 bases separating them. From germline, CDR1 is LNHDA and CDR2 SQIVND (reference sequence). CDR3 DNA sequence: TGTGCCAGCAAGGAATTGAACACTGAAGCTTTCTTT. It yields the protein CASKELNTEAFF. The variable domain in full, with the rest retrieved from reference TRBV19 and TRBJ1-1, is DGGITQSPKYLFRKEGQNVTLSCEQNLNHDAMYWYRQDPGQGLRLIYYSQIVNDFQKGDIAEGYSVSREKKESFPLTVTSAQKNPTAFYLCASKELNTEAFFGQGTRLTVV.

The chain has TRBV2 and TRBJ2-1; tentative D call: TRBD2 (6 bases). CDR1 is SNHLY, CDR2 FYNNEI, per germline. There are 13 residues in the CDR3. V lost 5 bases to trimming and J lost 6 bases, with 11 bases between them. Here the CDR3 reads CASSWDFGNEQFF. As DNA, the CDR3 is TGTGCCAGCAGTTGGGACTTCGGCAATGAGCAGTTCTTC.

This chain connects TRBV27 to TRBJ2-5; tentatively, D is TRBD1 (6 bases). From germline, CDR1 is MNHEY and CDR2 SMNVEV (reference sequence). The V gene lost 4 bases and the J gene lost 2 bases, with 20 bases spanning the gap. The CDR3 has 17 residues. The CDR3 sequence: CASSSTAGRGFQETQYF. Written as DNA, the CDR3 is TGTGCCAGCAGTTCCACCGCAGGCAGGGGTTTTCAAGAGACCCAGTACTTC.

V gene TRBV11-1 combines with J gene TRBJ1-1; D is ambiguous. This CDR3 is built from 11 residues. From germline, CDR1 is SGHAT and CDR2 FQDESV (reference sequence). The ends were cut back, 3 bases at V and 1 base at J, with 0 bases in the middle. The CDR3, as DNA: TGTGCCAGCAGCTTGAACACTGAAGCTTTCTTT. This codes for CASSLNTEAFF. The full variable domain, rest sourced from reference TRBV11-1 and TRBJ1-1, is EAEVAQSPRYKITEKSQAVAFWCDPISGHATLYWYRQILGQGPELLVQFQDESVVDDSQLPKDRFSAERLKGVDSTLKIQPAELGDSAMYLCASSLNTEAFFGQGTRLTVV.

The chain uses TRBV5-1 and TRBJ1-2; D unclear. The germline CDR1 and CDR2 sequences are SGHRS and YFSETQ. V was pared by 0 bases and J by 8 bases, with 5 bases between. The CDR3 covers 11 residues. The CDR3 DNA sequence: TGCGCCAGCAGCTTGGAAGGGGGCTACACCTTC. This translates into CASSLEGGYTF. Based on the CDR3 plus reference TRBV5-1 and TRBJ1-2, the full variable domain is KAGVTQTPRYLIKTRGQQVTLSCSPISGHRSVSWYQQTPGQGLQFLFEYFSETQRNKGNFPGRFSGRQFSNSRSEMNVSTLELGDSALYLCASSLEGGYTFGSGTRLTVV.

The chain has TRBV7-2 and TRBJ1-2; a weak D match, TRBD1 (5 bases). The germline V gene has CDR1 SGHTA and CDR2 FQGNSA. V lost 5 bases and J lost 4, with 14 bases in between. This CDR3 spans 14 amino acids. CDR3 sequence: CASSPGRGTYGYTF. Here the CDR3 DNA reads TGTGCCAGCAGCCCCGGGAGGGGTACCTATGGCTACACCTTC. Combining the CDR3 with reference TRBV7-2 and TRBJ1-2 gives the whole variable domain GAGVSQSPSNKVTEKGKDVELRCDPISGHTALYWYRQSLGQGLEFLIYFQGNSAPDKSGLPSDRFSAERTGGSVSTLTIQRTQQEDSAVYLCASSPGRGTYGYTFGSGTRLTVV.

The chain has TRBV7-8 and TRBJ2-7; D gene uncertain. This CDR3 contains 17 residues. In germline, CDR1 is SGHVS, CDR2 FQNEAQ. The V and J ends lost 5 bases and 0 bases respectively, with 20 bases between them. The CDR3 DNA reads TGTGCCAGCAGCGGCGGTAATCTGCCGAGGAGCTCCTACGAGCAGTACTTC. Amino acid sequence: CASSGGNLPRSSYEQYF.

The chain has TRBV4-3 and TRBJ1-1; no firm D call. This CDR3 region has 14 residues. The V gene lost 0 bases and the J gene lost 7 bases, with 12 bases spanning the gap. The V gene's germline CDR1 is LGHNA and CDR2 YSLEER. The CDR3 reads CASSQDRGRSEAFF. CDR3 in DNA: TGCGCCAGCAGCCAAGATAGAGGACGGAGTGAAGCTTTCTTT.